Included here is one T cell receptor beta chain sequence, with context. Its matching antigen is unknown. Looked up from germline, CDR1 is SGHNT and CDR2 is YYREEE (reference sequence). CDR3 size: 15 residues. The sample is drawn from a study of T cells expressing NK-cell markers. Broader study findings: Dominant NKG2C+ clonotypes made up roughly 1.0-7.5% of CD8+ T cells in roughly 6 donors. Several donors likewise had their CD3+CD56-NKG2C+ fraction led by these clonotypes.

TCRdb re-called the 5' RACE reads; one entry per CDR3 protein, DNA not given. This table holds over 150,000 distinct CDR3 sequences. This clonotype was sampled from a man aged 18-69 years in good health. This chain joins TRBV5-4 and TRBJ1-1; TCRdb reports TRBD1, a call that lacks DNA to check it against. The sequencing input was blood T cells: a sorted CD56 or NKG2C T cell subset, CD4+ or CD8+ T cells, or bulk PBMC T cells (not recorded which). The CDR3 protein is CASSLARDRATEAFF.